The T cell receptor beta chain under discussion was sequenced for a study of cytomegalovirus exposure and HLA in healthy donors. A few counts support this clone. This CDR3 region has 14 residues. V was cut by 3 bases and J by 3 bases, with 8 bases left in between. The germline V gene encodes CDR1 LNHDA and CDR2 SQIVND (reference sequence). The PCR made use of 60 Vbeta and 13 Jbeta primers. The table came from immunoSEQ multiplex PCR; TCRdb's copy has only in-frame clones and leaves some out. Here the sample spans about 120,000 clones, 7% to 9.5% being singletons. Sequenced material: PBMCs. J is TRBJ2-2 and V is TRBV19; possible D gene TRBD2, 6 bases. This receptor was obtained from a woman in her thirties or forties in good health and CMV-seropositive. CDR3 residues: CASSIPGDTGELFF. The CDR3 DNA follows: TGTGCCAGTAGTATTCCGGGAGACACCGGGGAGCTGTTTTTT.